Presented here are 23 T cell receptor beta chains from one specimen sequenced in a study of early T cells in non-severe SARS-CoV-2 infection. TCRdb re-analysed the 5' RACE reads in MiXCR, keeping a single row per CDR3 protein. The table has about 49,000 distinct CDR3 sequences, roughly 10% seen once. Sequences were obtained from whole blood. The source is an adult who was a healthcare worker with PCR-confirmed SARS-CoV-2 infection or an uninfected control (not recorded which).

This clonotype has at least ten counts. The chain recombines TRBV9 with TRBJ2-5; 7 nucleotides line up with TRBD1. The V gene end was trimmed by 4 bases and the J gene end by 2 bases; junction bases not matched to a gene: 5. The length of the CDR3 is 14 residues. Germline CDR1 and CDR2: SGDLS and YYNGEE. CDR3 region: CASSFRDSQETQYF. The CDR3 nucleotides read TGTGCCAGCAGCTTCCGGGACAGTCAAGAGACCCAGTACTTC.

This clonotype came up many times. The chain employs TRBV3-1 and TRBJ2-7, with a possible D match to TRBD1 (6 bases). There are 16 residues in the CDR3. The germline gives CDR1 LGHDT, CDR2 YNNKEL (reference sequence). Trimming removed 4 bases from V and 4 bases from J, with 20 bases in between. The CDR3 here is CASSPGTLRPSYEQYF. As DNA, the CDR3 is TGTGCCAGCAGCCCTGGGACACTCCGCCCCTCATACGAGCAGTACTTC.

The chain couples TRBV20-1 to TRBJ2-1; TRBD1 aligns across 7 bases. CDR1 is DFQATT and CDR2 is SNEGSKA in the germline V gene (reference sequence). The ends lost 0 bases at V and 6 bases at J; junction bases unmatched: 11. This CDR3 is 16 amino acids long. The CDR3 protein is CSARDMSGQGVNEQFF. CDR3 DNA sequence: TGCAGTGCTAGAGATATGAGCGGTCAGGGGGTCAATGAGCAGTTCTTC.

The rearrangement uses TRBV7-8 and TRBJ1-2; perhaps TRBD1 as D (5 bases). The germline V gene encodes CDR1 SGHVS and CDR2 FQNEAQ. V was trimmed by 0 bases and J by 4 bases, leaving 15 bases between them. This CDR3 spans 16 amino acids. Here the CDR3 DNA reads TGTGCCAGCAGCTTAGCGTCATCGGGGGGACGCTATGGCTACACCTTC. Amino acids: CASSLASSGGRYGYTF.

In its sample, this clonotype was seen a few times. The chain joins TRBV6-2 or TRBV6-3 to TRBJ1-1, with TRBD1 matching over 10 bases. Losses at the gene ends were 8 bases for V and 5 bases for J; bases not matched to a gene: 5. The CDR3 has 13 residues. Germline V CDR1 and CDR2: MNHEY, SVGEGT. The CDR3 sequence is CASAGQGRTEAFF. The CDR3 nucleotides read TGTGCCAGCGCGGGACAGGGGAGGACTGAAGCTTTCTTT.

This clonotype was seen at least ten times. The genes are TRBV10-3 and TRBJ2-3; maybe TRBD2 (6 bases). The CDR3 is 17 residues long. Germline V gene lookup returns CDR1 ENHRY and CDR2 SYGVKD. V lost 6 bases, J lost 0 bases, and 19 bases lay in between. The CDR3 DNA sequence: TGTGCCATCAGCCCAAGCGGGTCGGAGGTGAGCACAGATACGCAGTATTTT. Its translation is CAISPSGSEVSTDTQYF.

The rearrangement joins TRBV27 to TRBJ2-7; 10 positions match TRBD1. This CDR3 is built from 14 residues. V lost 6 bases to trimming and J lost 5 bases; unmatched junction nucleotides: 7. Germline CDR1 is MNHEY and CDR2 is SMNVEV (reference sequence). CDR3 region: CASSPRDRGHEQYF. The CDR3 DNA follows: TGTGCCAGCAGCCCCCGGGACAGGGGCCACGAGCAGTACTTC.

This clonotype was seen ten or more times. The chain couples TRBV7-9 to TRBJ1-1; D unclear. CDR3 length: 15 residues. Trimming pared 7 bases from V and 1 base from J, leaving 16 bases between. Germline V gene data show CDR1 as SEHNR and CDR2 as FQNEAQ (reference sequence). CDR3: CASTFAAASNTEAFF. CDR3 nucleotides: TGTGCCAGCACTTTCGCGGCAGCCTCGAACACTGAAGCTTTCTTT.

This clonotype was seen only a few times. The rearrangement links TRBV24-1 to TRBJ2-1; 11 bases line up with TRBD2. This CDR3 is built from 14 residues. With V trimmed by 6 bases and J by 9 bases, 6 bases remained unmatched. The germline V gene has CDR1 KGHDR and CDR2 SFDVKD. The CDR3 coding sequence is TGTGCCACCAGTTCACTAGCGGGAGTGAGTGAGCAGTTCTTC. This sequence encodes CATSSLAGVSEQFF.

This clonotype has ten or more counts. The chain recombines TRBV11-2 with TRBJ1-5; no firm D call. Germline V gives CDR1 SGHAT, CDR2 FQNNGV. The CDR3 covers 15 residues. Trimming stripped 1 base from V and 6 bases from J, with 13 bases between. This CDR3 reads CASSLGFGEAQPQHF. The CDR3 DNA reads TGTGCCAGCAGCTTAGGTTTCGGGGAGGCTCAGCCCCAGCATTTT. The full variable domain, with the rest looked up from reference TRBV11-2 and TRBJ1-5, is EAGVAQSPRYKIIEKRQSVAFWCNPISGHATLYWYQQILGQGPKLLIQFQNNGVVDDSQLPKDRFSAERLKGVDSTLKIQPAKLEDSAVYLCASSLGFGEAQPQHFGDGTRLSIL.

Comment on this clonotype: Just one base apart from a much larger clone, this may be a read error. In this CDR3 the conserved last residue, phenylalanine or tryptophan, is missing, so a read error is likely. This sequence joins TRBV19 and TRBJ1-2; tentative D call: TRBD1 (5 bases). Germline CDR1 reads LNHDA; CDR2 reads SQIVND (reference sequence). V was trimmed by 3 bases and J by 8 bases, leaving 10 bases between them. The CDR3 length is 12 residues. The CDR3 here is CASSIGAGGYTL. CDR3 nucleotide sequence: TGTGCCAGTAGTATCGGGGCGGGAGGCTACACCCTC.

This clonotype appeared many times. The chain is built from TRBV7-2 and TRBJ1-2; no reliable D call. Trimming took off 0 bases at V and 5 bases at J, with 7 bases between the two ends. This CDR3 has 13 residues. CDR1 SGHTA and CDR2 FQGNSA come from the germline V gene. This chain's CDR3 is CASSLATRYGYTF. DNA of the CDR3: TGTGCCAGCAGCTTAGCCACTAGGTATGGCTACACCTTC.

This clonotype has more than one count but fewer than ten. The CDR3 sequence is CASSQWDRPNTGELFF. In DNA form, the CDR3 reads TGTGCCAGCAGCCAGTGGGACAGGCCGAACACCGGGGAGCTGTTTTTT. V is TRBV3-1 and J is TRBJ2-2; 8 nucleotides line up with TRBD1. Per germline, CDR1 LGHDT and CDR2 YNNKEL (reference sequence). The junction had 3 bases not matched to a gene; V was cut back by 3 bases and J by 0 bases. This CDR3 is built from 16 residues. The complete variable domain, with remaining parts taken from reference TRBV3-1 and TRBJ2-2, reads DTAVSQTPKYLVTQMGNDKSIKCEQNLGHDTMYWYKQDSKKFLKIMFSYNNKELIINETVPNRFSPKSPDKAHLNLHINSLELGDSAVYFCASSQWDRPNTGELFFGEGSRLTVL.

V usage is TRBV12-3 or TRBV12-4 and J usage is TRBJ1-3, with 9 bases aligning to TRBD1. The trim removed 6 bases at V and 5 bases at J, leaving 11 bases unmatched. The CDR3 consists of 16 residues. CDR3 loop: CASRETGGRERNTIYF. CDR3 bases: TGTGCCAGCAGGGAGACAGGGGGAAGGGAGAGAAACACCATATATTTT.

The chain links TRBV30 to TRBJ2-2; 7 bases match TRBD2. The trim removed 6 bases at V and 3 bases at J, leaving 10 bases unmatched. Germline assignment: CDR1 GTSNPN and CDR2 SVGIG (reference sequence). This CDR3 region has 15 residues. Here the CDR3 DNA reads TGTGCCTGTCTAGAGCGGGATATCGACACCGGGGAGCTGTTTTTT. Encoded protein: CACLERDIDTGELFF.

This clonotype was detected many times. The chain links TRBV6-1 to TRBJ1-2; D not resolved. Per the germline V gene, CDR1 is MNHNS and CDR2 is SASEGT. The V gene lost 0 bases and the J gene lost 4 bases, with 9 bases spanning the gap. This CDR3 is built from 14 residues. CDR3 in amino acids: CASSEAMDGYGYTF. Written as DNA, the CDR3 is TGTGCCAGCAGTGAAGCTATGGACGGCTATGGCTACACCTTC.

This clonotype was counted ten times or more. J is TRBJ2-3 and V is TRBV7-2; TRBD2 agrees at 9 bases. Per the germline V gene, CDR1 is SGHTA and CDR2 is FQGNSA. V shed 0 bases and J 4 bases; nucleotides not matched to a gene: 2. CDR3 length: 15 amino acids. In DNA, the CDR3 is TGTGCCAGCAGCTTAGCTAGCGGGAGACCAGATACGCAGTATTTT. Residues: CASSLASGRPDTQYF.

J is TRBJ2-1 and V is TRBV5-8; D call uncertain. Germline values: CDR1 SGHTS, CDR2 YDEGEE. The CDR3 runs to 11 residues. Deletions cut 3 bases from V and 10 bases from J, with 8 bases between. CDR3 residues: CASSSHLEQFF. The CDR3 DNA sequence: TGTGCCAGCAGCTCTCATTTGGAGCAGTTCTTC.

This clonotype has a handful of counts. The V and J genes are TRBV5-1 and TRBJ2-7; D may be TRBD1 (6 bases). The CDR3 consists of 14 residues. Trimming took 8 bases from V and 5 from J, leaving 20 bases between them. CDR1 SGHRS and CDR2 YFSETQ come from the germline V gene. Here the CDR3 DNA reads TGCGCCAGTAGCAACCTGGGGGCTCTGAACGAGCAGTACTTC. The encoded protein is CASSNLGALNEQYF.

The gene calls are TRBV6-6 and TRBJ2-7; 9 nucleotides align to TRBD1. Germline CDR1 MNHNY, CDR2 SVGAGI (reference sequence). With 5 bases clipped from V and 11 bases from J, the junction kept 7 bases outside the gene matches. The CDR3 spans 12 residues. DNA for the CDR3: TGTGCCAGCAGTAGGACAGGGGACAAGGAGTACTTC. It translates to CASSRTGDKEYF.

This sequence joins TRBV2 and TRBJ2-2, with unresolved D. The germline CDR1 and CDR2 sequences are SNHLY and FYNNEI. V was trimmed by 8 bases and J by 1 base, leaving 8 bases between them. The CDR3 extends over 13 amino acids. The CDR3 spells CASGPRNTGELFF. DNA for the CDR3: TGTGCCAGCGGGCCACGGAACACCGGGGAGCTGTTTTTT.

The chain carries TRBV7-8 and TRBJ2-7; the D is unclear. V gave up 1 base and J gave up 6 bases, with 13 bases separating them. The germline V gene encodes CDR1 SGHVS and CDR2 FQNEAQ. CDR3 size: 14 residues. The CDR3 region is CASSLVVSKGEQYF. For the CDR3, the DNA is TGTGCCAGCAGCTTAGTCGTGTCGAAGGGCGAGCAGTACTTC.

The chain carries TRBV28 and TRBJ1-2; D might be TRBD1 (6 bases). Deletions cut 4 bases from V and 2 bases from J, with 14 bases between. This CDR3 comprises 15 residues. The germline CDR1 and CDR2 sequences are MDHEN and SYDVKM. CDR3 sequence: CASSSPGTINYGYTF. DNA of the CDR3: TGTGCCAGCAGTTCCCCTGGGACAATCAACTATGGCTACACCTTC.